This T cell receptor (beta chain) was found in a study of T cell clonality in common variable immunodeficiency. Overall study findings and caveats: TCRbeta clonality was increased in CVID versus healthy controls.

Many counts were recorded for this clone. Its antigen is currently unknown. The CDR3 end is not reached by the read, which stops 3 residues before it; the germline J gene fills it in. CDR3 length equals 19 residues. The trim removed 2 bases at V and 0 bases at J, leaving 13 bases unmatched. Germline CDR1 is MNHNS and CDR2 is SASEGT. The repertoire was sequenced with immunoSEQ multiplex PCR; TCRdb's copy has only in-frame clones and lacks some. The profile covers roughly 50,000 clones, none occurring a single time. This receptor was identified in a person aged 18-70 years in good health. Source material: peripheral blood mononuclear cells. The chain couples TRBV6-1 to TRBJ2-4; 7 positions match TRBD2. Incomplete CDR3 DNA: TGTGCCAGCAGTGAAACCTCCAGCGGGGCTTTCCGAGCCAAAAACATT. It translates to CASSETSSGAFRAKNI. In full, the CDR3 is CASSETSSGAFRAKNIQYF.